These 10 T cell receptor beta chains were all obtained from the same sample, sequenced in a study of early T cells in non-severe SARS-CoV-2 infection. TCRdb reprocessed the 5' RACE reads with MiXCR, giving one entry per CDR3 protein. The table lists around 33,000 distinct CDR3 sequences, around 7% of them singletons. The sequencing sample was made of whole blood. Receptors were obtained from an adult who was a healthcare worker with PCR-confirmed SARS-CoV-2 infection or an uninfected control (not recorded which).

This clonotype showed up many times. This sequence joins TRBV28 and TRBJ2-7, with D perhaps TRBD1 (5 bases). The CDR3 is 13 amino acids. CDR1 and CDR2 from the germline V gene are MDHEN and SYDVKM. V was trimmed by 6 bases and J by 3 bases, leaving 12 bases between them. The CDR3 here is CASRTPRDYEQYF. For the CDR3, the DNA is TGTGCCAGCAGAACCCCCAGGGACTACGAGCAGTACTTC.

This clonotype was observed many times. The rearrangement uses TRBV18 and TRBJ2-5; TRBD1 matches at 7 bases. Per the germline V gene, CDR1 is KGHSH and CDR2 is LQKENI. Trimming took 0 bases from V and 4 from J; bases not matched to a gene: 2. CDR3 length equals 14 residues. The CDR3 sequence is CASSPPGTAETQYF. The CDR3, as DNA: TGTGCCAGCTCACCACCCGGGACAGCAGAGACCCAGTACTTC.

This clonotype was recorded only once. With a much larger clone just one base away, this may be a read error. The chain recombines TRBV5-1 with TRBJ2-7; perhaps TRBD2 as D (6 bases). There are 14 residues in the CDR3. Per the germline V gene, CDR1 is SGHRS and CDR2 is YFSETQ. As DNA, the CDR3 is TGCGCCAGCAGCTTGGCAGGAGGGCGGGACGAGCCGTACTTC. Its translation is CASSLAGGRDEPYF.

Worth noting for this clonotype: The junction does not match germline at one end; this may be a read error. This sequence joins TRBV5-6 and TRBJ1-1; D gene unclear. CDR1 is SGHDT, CDR2 YYEEEE, per germline. CDR3 length: 15 amino acids. CDR3 sequence: CTSSASNAAGTEAFF. In DNA form, the CDR3 reads TGTACCAGCAGCGCCTCTAACGCGGCAGGAACTGAAGCTTTCTTT.

In this sample, this clonotype turned up many times. The chain uses TRBV27 and TRBJ1-2; tentative D call: TRBD1 (5 bases). V shed 5 bases and J shed 3 bases, with 10 bases lying between them. CDR1 is MNHEY and CDR2 is SMNVEV in the germline V gene (reference sequence). The CDR3 covers 13 residues. DNA for the CDR3: TGTGCCAGCAGTCCTGACAGAGACTATGGCTACACCTTC. The encoded protein is CASSPDRDYGYTF.

This clonotype was counted a few times. The V and J genes are TRBV3-1 and TRBJ1-1; unclear D gene. V lost 1 base, J lost 1 base, and 4 bases lay in between. This CDR3 region has 13 residues. Germline CDR1 and CDR2: LGHDT and YNNKEL (reference sequence). CDR3 loop: CASSQGSNTEAFF. CDR3 coding DNA: TGTGCCAGCAGCCAAGGGTCGAACACTGAAGCTTTCTTT.

This sequence joins TRBV7-6 and TRBJ2-2; D could derive from TRBD1 or TRBD2 (5 bases each). Trimming removed 5 bases at V and 1 base at J, with 14 bases between. The CDR3 covers 16 residues. CDR1 is SGHVS, CDR2 FNYEAQ, per germline. The CDR3 loop is CASSHWDVRNTGELFF. DNA of the CDR3: TGTGCCAGCAGCCACTGGGACGTACGGAACACCGGGGAGCTGTTTTTT. The whole variable domain, filled in from reference TRBV7-6 and TRBJ2-2, reads GAGVSQSPRYKVTKRGQDVALRCDPISGHVSLYWYRQALGQGPEFLTYFNYEAQQDKSGLPNDRFSAERPEGSISTLTIQRTEQRDSAMYRCASSHWDVRNTGELFFGEGSRLTVL.

The chain links TRBV3-1 to TRBJ1-6, with D unresolved. The CDR3 consists of 15 residues. Germline V gene data show CDR1 as LGHDT and CDR2 as YNNKEL (reference sequence). Trimming took off 0 bases at V and 9 bases at J, with 12 bases between the two ends. The chain's CDR3 is CASSQDRAGSSPLHF. The CDR3 DNA reads TGTGCCAGCAGCCAAGATCGGGCGGGAAGTTCACCCCTCCACTTT.

This clonotype was observed a few times. The V call is TRBV2, the J call TRBJ2-7, with 11 bases fitting TRBD2. Germline assignment: CDR1 SNHLY and CDR2 FYNNEI. This CDR3 spans 16 amino acids. Losses at the gene ends were 6 bases for V and 3 bases for J; bases not matched to a gene: 10. DNA of the CDR3: TGTGCCAGCAGCCCTAGACTAGCGGGGACCCGCTACGAGCAGTACTTC. Its translation: CASSPRLAGTRYEQYF.

This clonotype was found many times. The chain recombines TRBV5-6 with TRBJ2-5; TRBD2 matches at 12 bases. Germline CDR1 is SGHDT and CDR2 is YYEEEE. The J segment lost 4 bases and the V segment lost 4 bases, leaving 8 bases of the junction unmatched. This CDR3 has 16 residues. The CDR3 protein is CASSPKTSGSPETQYF. CDR3 sequence (DNA): TGTGCCAGCAGCCCGAAGACTAGCGGGAGCCCAGAGACCCAGTACTTC.